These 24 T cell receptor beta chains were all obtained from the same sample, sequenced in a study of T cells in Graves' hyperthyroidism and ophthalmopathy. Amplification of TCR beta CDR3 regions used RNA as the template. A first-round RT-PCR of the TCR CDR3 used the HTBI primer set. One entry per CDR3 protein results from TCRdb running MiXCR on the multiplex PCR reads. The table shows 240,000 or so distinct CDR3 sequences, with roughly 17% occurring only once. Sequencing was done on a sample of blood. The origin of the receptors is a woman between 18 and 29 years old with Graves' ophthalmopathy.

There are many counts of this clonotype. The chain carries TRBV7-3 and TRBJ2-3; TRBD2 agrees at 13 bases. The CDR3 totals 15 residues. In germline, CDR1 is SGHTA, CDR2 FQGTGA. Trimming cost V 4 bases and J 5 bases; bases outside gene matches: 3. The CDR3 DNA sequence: TGTGCCAGCAGCTACCGACTAGCGGGAGGAGATACGCAGTATTTT. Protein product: CASSYRLAGGDTQYF. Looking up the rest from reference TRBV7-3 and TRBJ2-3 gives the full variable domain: GAGVSQTPSNKVTEKGKYVELRCDPISGHTALYWYRQSLGQGPEFLIYFQGTGAADDSGLPNDRFFAVRPEGSVSTLKIQRTERGDSAVYLCASSYRLAGGDTQYFGPGTRLTVL.

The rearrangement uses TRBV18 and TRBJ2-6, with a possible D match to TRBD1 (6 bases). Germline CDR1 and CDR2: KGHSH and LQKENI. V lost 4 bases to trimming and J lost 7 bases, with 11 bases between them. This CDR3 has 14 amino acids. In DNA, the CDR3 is TGTGCCAGCTCACTGATACAGGGAGCCAACGTCCTGACTTTC. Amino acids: CASSLIQGANVLTF. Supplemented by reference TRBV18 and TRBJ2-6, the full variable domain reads NAGVMQNPRHLVRRRGQEARLRCSPMKGHSHVYWYRQLPEEGLKFMVYLQKENIIDESGMPKERFSAEFPKEGPSILRIQQVVRGDSAAYFCASSLIQGANVLTFGAGSRLTVL.

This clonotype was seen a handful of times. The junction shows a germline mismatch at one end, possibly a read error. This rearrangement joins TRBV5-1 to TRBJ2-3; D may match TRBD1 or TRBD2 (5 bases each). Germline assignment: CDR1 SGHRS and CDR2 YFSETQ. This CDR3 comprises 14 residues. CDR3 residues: CASSPEGTADAQYF. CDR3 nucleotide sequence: TGCGCCAGCAGCCCCGAGGGGACCGCAGATGCGCAGTATTTT. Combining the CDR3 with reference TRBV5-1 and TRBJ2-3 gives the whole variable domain KAGVTQTPRYLIKTRGQQVTLSCSPISGHRSVSWYQQTPGQGLQFLFEYFSETQRNKGNFPGRFSGRQFSNSRSEMNVSTLELGDSALYLCASSPEGTADAQYFGPGTRLTVL.

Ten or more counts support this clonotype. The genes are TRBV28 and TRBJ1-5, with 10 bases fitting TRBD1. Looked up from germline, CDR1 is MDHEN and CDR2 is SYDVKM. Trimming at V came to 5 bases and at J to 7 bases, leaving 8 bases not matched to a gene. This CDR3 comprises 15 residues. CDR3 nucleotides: TGTGCCAGCAGTACCGGACAGGGGGGAGGGCAGCCCCAGCATTTT. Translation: CASSTGQGGGQPQHF.

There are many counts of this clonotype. Written as DNA, the CDR3 is TGTGCCAGCAGCTACACTAGCGGGGGGGTGAATGAGCAGTTCTTC. This sequence encodes CASSYTSGGVNEQFF. This chain uses TRBV9 with TRBJ2-1; 13 bases agree with TRBD2. CDR1 and CDR2 from the germline V gene are SGDLS and YYNGEE. After removal of 4 bases from V and 7 bases from J, the junction contained 5 bases not matched to a gene. The CDR3 length is 15 residues.

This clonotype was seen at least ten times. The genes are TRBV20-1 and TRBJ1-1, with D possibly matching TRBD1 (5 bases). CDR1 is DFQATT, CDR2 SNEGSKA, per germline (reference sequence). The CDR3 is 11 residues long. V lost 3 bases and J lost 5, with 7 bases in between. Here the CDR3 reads CSASWGTEAFF. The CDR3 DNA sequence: TGCAGTGCTAGTTGGGGGACTGAAGCTTTCTTT.

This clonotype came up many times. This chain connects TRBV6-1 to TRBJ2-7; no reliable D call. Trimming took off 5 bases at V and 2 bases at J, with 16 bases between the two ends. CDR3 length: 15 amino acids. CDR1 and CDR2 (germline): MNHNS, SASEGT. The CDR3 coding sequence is TGTGCCAGCAGTACTATGGGGAAGCCGCCCTACGAGCAGTACTTC. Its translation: CASSTMGKPPYEQYF.

The CDR3 reads CSAPRDWLAGSSYNEQFF. The CDR3 coding sequence is TGCAGTGCCCCGAGGGATTGGCTAGCGGGGAGCTCCTACAATGAGCAGTTCTTC. V is TRBV20-1 and J is TRBJ2-1, with 9 bases matching TRBD2. The CDR3 is 18 residues long. J was trimmed by 0 bases and V by 6 bases; bases with no gene match: 15. Per the germline V gene, CDR1 is DFQATT and CDR2 is SNEGSKA (reference sequence).

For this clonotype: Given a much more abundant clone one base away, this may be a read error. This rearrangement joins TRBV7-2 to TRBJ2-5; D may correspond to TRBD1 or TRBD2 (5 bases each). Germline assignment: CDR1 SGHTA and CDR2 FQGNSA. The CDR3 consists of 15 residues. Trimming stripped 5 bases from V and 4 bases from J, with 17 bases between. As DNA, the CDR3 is TGTGCCAGCAGCCCACGGGACCTGAAGGTAGAGACCCAGTACTTC. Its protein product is CASSPRDLKVETQYF.

The CDR3, as DNA: TGTGCCAGCAGCTTGTCGGGGGCGCCCGGTAATGAAAAACTGTTTTTT. Amino acid sequence: CASSLSGAPGNEKLFF. The chain recombines TRBV7-9 with TRBJ1-4; tentatively, D is TRBD1 (6 bases). CDR3 size: 16 residues. Germline-derived CDR1 and CDR2 are SEHNR and FQNEAQ (reference sequence). Trimming stripped 3 bases from V and 4 bases from J, with 15 bases between.

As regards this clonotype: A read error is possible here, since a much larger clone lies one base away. The CDR3 loop reads CASSSNRAPNTEAFF. The CDR3, as DNA: TGCGCCAGCAGCTCAAACAGGGCCCCGAACACTGAAGCTTTCTTT. The chain couples TRBV5-1 to TRBJ1-1, with D perhaps TRBD1 (6 bases). This CDR3 comprises 15 residues. The V and J ends lost 3 bases and 1 base respectively, with 13 bases between them. The germline CDR1 and CDR2 sequences are SGHRS and YFSETQ.

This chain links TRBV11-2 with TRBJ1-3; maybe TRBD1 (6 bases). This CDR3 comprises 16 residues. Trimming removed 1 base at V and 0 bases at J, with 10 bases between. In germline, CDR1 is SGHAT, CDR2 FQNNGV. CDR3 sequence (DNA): TGTGCCAGCAGCTTAGTGGGGGCGAGCTCTGGAAACACCATATATTTT. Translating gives CASSLVGASSGNTIYF.

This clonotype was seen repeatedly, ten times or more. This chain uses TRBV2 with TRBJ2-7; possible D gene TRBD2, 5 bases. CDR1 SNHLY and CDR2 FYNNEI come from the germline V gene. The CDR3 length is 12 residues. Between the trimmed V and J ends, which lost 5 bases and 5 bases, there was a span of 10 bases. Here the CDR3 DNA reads TGTGCCAGCAGTCCCGACTACCACGAGCAGTACTTC. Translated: CASSPDYHEQYF.

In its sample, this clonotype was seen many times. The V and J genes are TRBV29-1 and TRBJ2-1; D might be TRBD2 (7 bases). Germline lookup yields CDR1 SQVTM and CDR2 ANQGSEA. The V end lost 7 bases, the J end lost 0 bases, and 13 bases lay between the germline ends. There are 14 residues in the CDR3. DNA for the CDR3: TGCAGCGGCAAGGGGGGGGTCTCCTACAATGAGCAGTTCTTC. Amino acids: CSGKGGVSYNEQFF.

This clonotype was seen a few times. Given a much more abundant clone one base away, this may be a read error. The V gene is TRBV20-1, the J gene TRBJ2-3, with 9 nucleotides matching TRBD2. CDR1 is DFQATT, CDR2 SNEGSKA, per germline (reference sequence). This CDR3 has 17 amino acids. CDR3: CNARDLAGIPSTDTQYF. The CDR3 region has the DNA TGCAATGCTAGAGATCTAGCGGGGATACCTAGCACAGATACGCAGTATTTT.

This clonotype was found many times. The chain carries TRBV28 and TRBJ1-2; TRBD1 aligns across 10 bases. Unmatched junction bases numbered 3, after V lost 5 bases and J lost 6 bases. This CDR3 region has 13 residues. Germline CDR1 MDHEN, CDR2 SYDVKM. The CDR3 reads CASSPGTGDGYTF. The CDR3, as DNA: TGTGCCAGCAGTCCCGGGACAGGGGATGGCTACACCTTC.

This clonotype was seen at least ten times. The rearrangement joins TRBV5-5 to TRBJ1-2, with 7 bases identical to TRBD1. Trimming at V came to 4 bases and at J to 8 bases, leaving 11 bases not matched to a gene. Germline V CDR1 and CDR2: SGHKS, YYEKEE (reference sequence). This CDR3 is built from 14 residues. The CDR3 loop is CASSVIDRASGYTF. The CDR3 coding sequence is TGTGCCAGCAGCGTCATCGACAGGGCGTCCGGCTACACCTTC.

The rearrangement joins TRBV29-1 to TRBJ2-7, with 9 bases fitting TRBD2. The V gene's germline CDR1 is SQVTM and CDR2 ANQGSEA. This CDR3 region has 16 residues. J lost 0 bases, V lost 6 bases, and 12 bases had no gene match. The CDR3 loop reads CSVSYPGTSSSYEQYF. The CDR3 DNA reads TGCAGCGTCTCCTACCCCGGGACTAGCAGCTCCTACGAGCAGTACTTC.

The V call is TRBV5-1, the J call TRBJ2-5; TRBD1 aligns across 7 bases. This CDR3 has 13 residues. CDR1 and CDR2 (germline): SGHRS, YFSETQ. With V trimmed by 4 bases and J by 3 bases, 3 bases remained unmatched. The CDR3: CASSKGQKETQYF. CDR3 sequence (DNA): TGCGCCAGCAGCAAGGGACAGAAAGAGACCCAGTACTTC.

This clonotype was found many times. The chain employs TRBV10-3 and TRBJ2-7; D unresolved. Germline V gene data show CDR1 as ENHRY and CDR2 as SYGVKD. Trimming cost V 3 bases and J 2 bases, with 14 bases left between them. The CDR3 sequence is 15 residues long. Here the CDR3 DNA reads TGTGCCATCAGTGATCGGGCAGGCGTTACCTACGAGCAGTACTTC. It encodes CAISDRAGVTYEQYF.

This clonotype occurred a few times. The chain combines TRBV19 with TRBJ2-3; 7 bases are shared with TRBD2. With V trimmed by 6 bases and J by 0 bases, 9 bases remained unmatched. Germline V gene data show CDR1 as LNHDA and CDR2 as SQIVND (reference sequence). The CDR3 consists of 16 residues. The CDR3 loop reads CASSPLLLASTDTQYF. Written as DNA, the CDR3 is TGTGCCAGTAGCCCTTTACTACTAGCGAGCACAGATACGCAGTATTTT.

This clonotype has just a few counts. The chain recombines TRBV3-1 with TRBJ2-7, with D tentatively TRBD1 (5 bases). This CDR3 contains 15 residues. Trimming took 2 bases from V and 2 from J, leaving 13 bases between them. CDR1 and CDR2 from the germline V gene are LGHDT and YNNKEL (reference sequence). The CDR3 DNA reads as TGTGCCAGCAGCCAATCATGGGGCGATCCCTACGAGCAGTACTTC. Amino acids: CASSQSWGDPYEQYF.

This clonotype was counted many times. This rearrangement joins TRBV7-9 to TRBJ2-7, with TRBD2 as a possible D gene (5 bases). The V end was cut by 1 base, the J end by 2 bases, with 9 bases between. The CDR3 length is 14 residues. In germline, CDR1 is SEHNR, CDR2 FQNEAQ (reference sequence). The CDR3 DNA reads TGTGCCAGCAGCTTAGTTAGCGATCCCTACGAGCAGTACTTC. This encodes CASSLVSDPYEQYF. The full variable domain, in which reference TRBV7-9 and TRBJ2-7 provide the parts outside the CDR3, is DTGVSQNPRHKITKRGQNVTFRCDPISEHNRLYWYRQTLGQGPEFLTYFQNEAQLEKSRLLSDRFSAERPKGSFSTLEIQRTEQGDSAMYLCASSLVSDPYEQYFGPGTRLTVT.

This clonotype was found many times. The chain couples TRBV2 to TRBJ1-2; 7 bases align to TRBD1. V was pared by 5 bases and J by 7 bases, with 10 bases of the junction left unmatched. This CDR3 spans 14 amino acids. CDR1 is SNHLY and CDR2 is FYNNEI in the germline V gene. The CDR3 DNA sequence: TGTGCCAGCAGTCCCGACAGGGTATCTGCTGGCTACACCTTC. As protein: CASSPDRVSAGYTF.